This T cell receptor (beta chain) was observed in a study of blood T cell repertoires in COVID-19. Study as a whole: Sites in the United States, Italy and Spain provided acute and convalescent COVID-19 samples. In each case, the material was cDNA or gDNA derived from T cells, B-cell-depleted T cells, or PBMCs.

V lost 1 base to trimming and J lost 4 bases; unmatched junction nucleotides: 4. Germline-derived CDR1 and CDR2 are LNHNV and YYDKDF (reference sequence). The CDR3 is made up of 15 amino acids. The repertoire was sequenced with immunoSEQ multiplex PCR; TCRdb's copy has only in-frame clones and lacks some. The sample holds some 200,000 clones, 70% to 90% seen once. Specimen: peripheral blood. The TCR sequence derives from a young man with active or convalescent COVID-19. The J gene is TRBJ2-1, the V gene TRBV15; 7 bases fit TRBD2. This CDR3 is CATSRAAGSYNEQFF. The CDR3 DNA sequence: TGTGCCACCAGCAGAGCAGCGGGGTCATACAATGAGCAGTTCTTC.